This TCR beta chain stems from a study of HIV-infected children after antiretroviral therapy interruption. Study information: For the interruption arm, samples span week 0 through about 3 years after study end.

A 3' RACE protocol on RNA, with unique molecular identifiers, produced the TCR library. MiXCR, applied by TCRdb to the 3' RACE reads, yields one record per CDR3 protein. This table holds around 15,000 distinct CDR3 sequences, about 3.6% found once. This clonotype was found many times. The treatment is: PENTA 11 planned treatment interruption arm or continuous ART arm. Trimming shortened V by 1 base and J by 3 bases, and 8 bases separated the two germline ends. The CDR3 covers 13 residues. Germline CDR1 reads SGHRS; CDR2 reads YFSETQ. This TCR was sampled from a pool of human donors with HIV. Sequences were derived from CD45RO+ CD8+ T cells from PBMCs, pooled from several time points, sampled from a donor given antiretroviral therapy, either interrupted or continuous. Stated subset: memory CD8+ CD45RO+ CD45RA- T cells. This chain connects TRBV5-1 to TRBJ2-7; the D is unclear. CDR3 bases: TGCGCCAGCAGCTTGTCGACGGGCTACGAGCAGTACTTC. Translated: CASSLSTGYEQYF.